The sequence of this T cell receptor (beta chain) was determined in a study of cytomegalovirus exposure and HLA in healthy donors. Notes on this clone: Its antigen is currently unknown.

The PCR made use of 60 Vbeta and 13 Jbeta primers. Generated by immunoSEQ multiplex PCR, the TCRdb table keeps only in-frame clones and is missing some. Here the sample spans about 160,000 clones, roughly 78% being singletons. Overall study findings and caveats: A later analysis reported that several of the most significant clusters appeared to be linked to common viral pathogens, among them Epstein-Barr virus. Later analysis identified a missense DCLRE1C variant that was linked to TCR beta V- and J-gene trimming.

The germline V gene has CDR1 MNHNS and CDR2 SASEGT. The CDR3 length is 17 residues. V lost 0 bases and J lost 0, with 11 bases in between. This rearrangement joins TRBV6-1 to TRBJ2-2; D call uncertain. This clonotype was sampled from a woman in her forties in good health and CMV-seronegative. Material for sequencing was PBMCs. The CDR3 coding sequence is TGTGCCAGCAGTGAAGCGCTCAGGCCGACGAACACCGGGGAGCTGTTTTTT. It yields the protein CASSEALRPTNTGELFF.